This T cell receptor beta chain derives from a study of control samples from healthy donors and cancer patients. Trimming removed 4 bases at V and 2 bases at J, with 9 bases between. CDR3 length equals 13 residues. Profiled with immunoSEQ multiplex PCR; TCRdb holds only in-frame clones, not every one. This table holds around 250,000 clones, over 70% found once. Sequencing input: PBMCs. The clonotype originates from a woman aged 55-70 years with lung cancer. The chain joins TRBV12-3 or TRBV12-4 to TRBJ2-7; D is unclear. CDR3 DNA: TGTGCCAGCAGTTCCTTGCAGGCCTACGAGCAGTACTTC. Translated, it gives CASSSLQAYEQYF.